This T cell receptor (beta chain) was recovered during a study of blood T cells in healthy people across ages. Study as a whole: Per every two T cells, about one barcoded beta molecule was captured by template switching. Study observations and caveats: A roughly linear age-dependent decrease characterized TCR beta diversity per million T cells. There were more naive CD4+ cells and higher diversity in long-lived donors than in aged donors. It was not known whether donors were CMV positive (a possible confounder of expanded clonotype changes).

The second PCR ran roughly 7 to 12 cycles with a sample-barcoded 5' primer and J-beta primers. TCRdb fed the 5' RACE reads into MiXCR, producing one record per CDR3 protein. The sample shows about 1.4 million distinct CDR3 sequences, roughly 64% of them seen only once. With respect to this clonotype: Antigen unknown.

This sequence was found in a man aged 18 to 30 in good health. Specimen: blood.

CDR3 sequence reads: CASSSHRFGTEAFF. CDR3 DNA sequence: TGTGCCAGCAGCTCCCACAGGTTTGGGACTGAAGCTTTCTTT. The genes are TRBV7-6 and TRBJ1-1; D perhaps matches TRBD1 (5 bases). The CDR3 extends over 14 amino acids. The germline gives CDR1 SGHVS, CDR2 FNYEAQ. V lost 4 bases to trimming and J lost 5 bases, with 14 bases between them. The variable domain in full, with the rest retrieved from reference TRBV7-6 and TRBJ1-1, is GAGVSQSPRYKVTKRGQDVALRCDPISGHVSLYWYRQALGQGPEFLTYFNYEAQQDKSGLPNDRFSAERPEGSISTLTIQRTEQRDSAMYRCASSSHRFGTEAFFGQGTRLTVV.